Presented here are 25 T cell receptor beta chains from one specimen sequenced in a study of shared clonotypes between healthy human individuals. Some clones are missing from TCRdb's copy, which holds only in-frame ones; the method was immunoSEQ multiplex PCR. The sample lists roughly 2,300,000 clones; under 95% were seen once. Sequences were obtained from naive CD4+ T cells from PBMCs. Specified subset: CD45RA+ positively selected. These receptor sequences come from a young man in good health. Some clones in this sample may be carry-over from other donors' samples.

V usage is TRBV28 and J usage is TRBJ1-4; D is perhaps TRBD1 (6 bases). Germline V gene lookup returns CDR1 MDHEN and CDR2 SYDVKM. The CDR3 is 13 residues long. V lost 10 bases, J lost 7 bases, and 16 bases lay in between. The CDR3 DNA sequence: TGTGCCATTCAATCAGGGGTTCGTGAAAAACTGTTTTTT. Encoded protein: CAIQSGVREKLFF. The whole variable domain, filled in from reference TRBV28 and TRBJ1-4, reads DVKVTQSSRYLVKRTGEKVFLECVQDMDHENMFWYRQDPGLGLRLIYFSYDVKMKEKGDIPEGYSVSREKKERFSLILESASTNQTSMYLCAIQSGVREKLFFGSGTQLSVL.

This clone occurred once. This chain uses TRBV28 with TRBJ1-1, with no clear D. The V gene lost 5 bases and the J gene lost 7 bases, with 11 bases spanning the gap. This CDR3 comprises 12 residues. Germline CDR1 MDHEN, CDR2 SYDVKM. The CDR3, as DNA: TGTGCCAGCAGTGAACAGACTCGTGAAGCTTTCTTT. Its protein is CASSEQTREAFF.

V gene TRBV28 combines with J gene TRBJ2-7, with D perhaps given as TRBD1 or TRBD2 (5 bases each). The germline V gene encodes CDR1 MDHEN and CDR2 SYDVKM. The ends were cut back, 5 bases at V and 0 bases at J, with 17 bases in the middle. CDR3 length: 16 residues. CDR3 sequence reads: CASSAPGRKSSYEQYF. CDR3 coding DNA: TGTGCCAGCAGTGCCCCGGGACGCAAAAGCTCCTACGAGCAGTACTTC.

The gene calls are TRBV6-5 and TRBJ2-7, with D tentatively TRBD1 (6 bases). V was trimmed by 2 bases and J by 2 bases, leaving 16 bases between them. The CDR3 totals 16 residues. Germline loops: CDR1 MNHEY, CDR2 SVGAGI. CDR3 protein: CASSYTGHLGAYEQYF. The CDR3 coding sequence is TGTGCCAGCAGTTACACGGGACACCTGGGGGCCTACGAGCAGTACTTC.

CDR3 sequence: CASSSSGRSGNTIYF. The CDR3 DNA follows: TGTGCCAGCAGTTCCTCAGGACGCTCTGGAAACACCATATATTTT. The chain carries TRBV27 and TRBJ1-3, with D unclear. The CDR3 covers 15 residues. With 4 bases removed from V and 0 bases from J, the gap between germline ends came to 10 bases. Germline lookup yields CDR1 MNHEY and CDR2 SMNVEV (reference sequence).

Concerning this clone: In the same sample, other DNA sequences code for this CDR3. The J gene is TRBJ2-7, the V gene TRBV7-2; 8 bases align to TRBD2. CDR1 and CDR2 from the germline V gene are SGHTA and FQGNSA. The CDR3 length is 15 residues. Trimming took 5 bases from V and 4 from J; bases not matched to a gene: 10. The CDR3 nucleotides read TGTGCCAGCAGCGTGAGCGGGACTAGTGGTTACGAGCAGTACTTC. It specifies CASSVSGTSGYEQYF.

The rearrangement links TRBV7-3 to TRBJ2-1; 7 nucleotides agree with TRBD2. The CDR3 spans 15 residues. The germline gives CDR1 SGHTA, CDR2 FQGTGA. The ends lost 5 bases at V and 2 bases at J; junction bases unmatched: 6. The CDR3 region has the DNA TGTGCCAGCAGCCCTAGCGGACCTCCCTACAATGAGCAGTTCTTC. This encodes CASSPSGPPYNEQFF. Together with reference TRBV7-3 and TRBJ2-1, the CDR3 gives the full variable domain: GAGVSQTPSNKVTEKGKYVELRCDPISGHTALYWYRQSLGQGPEFLIYFQGTGAADDSGLPNDRFFAVRPEGSVSTLKIQRTERGDSAVYLCASSPSGPPYNEQFFGPGTRLTVL.

Regarding this clone: Other nucleotide sequences in the sample specify the same CDR3. The chain uses TRBV9 and TRBJ2-5; the match to TRBD2 covers 12 bases. CDR3 length equals 16 residues. V lost 0 bases to trimming and J lost 2 bases; unmatched junction nucleotides: 2. Germline-derived CDR1 and CDR2 are SGDLS and YYNGEE. CDR3 residues: CASSVVGLAGQETQYF. The CDR3 region has the DNA TGTGCCAGCAGCGTAGTAGGACTAGCGGGACAAGAGACCCAGTACTTC.

The CDR3 loop is CASSIEGHMRYEQYF. The CDR3 nucleotides are TGTGCCAGCAGTATAGAGGGCCACATGAGATACGAGCAGTACTTC. The chain employs TRBV28 and TRBJ2-7, with a weak D call TRBD2 (5 bases). The CDR3 length is 15 residues. V was cut by 5 bases and J by 4 bases, with 18 bases left in between. From germline, CDR1 is MDHEN and CDR2 SYDVKM.

J is TRBJ2-3 and V is TRBV4-3; 9 bases align to TRBD2. The germline V gene has CDR1 LGHNA and CDR2 YSLEER. The CDR3 spans 20 residues. The junction had 14 bases not matched to a gene; V was cut back by 0 bases and J by 1 base. This CDR3 reads CASSQEGLASGISGTDTQYF. The CDR3 DNA follows: TGCGCCAGCAGCCAAGAGGGCCTTGCTAGCGGGATATCTGGCACAGATACGCAGTATTTT.

This sequence joins TRBV28 and TRBJ2-7; possibly TRBD1 for D (6 bases). The length of the CDR3 is 12 residues. CDR1 is MDHEN and CDR2 is SYDVKM in the germline V gene. V was cut by 8 bases and J by 6 bases, with 14 bases left in between. Here the CDR3 DNA reads TGTGCCAGCGGTCCCAGGGGAAGCGAGCAGTACTTC. It encodes CASGPRGSEQYF.

This clone was counted a single time. This chain uses TRBV11-2 with TRBJ2-1; no reliable D call. The V and J ends lost 2 bases and 10 bases respectively, with 12 bases between them. The CDR3 totals 13 residues. Germline V gives CDR1 SGHAT, CDR2 FQNNGV. The CDR3 nucleotides read TGTGCCAGCAGCTTATCTGGGCTCGCGGAGCAGTTCTTC. It translates to CASSLSGLAEQFF.

The CDR3 coding sequence is TGTGCCAGCAGGCAAACAGGGCTTGCAGATACGCAGTATTTT. This gives the protein CASRQTGLADTQYF. The chain recombines TRBV7-9 with TRBJ2-3; possible D gene TRBD1, 6 bases. Trimming stripped 6 bases from V and 4 bases from J, with 14 bases between. The CDR3 covers 14 residues. CDR1 and CDR2 from the germline V gene are SEHNR and FQNEAQ (reference sequence).

The chain is built from TRBV10-1 and TRBJ2-5, with 10 positions matching TRBD1. Germline V gene sequence: CDR1 WNHNN, CDR2 SYGVQD (reference sequence). The CDR3 has 21 residues. J lost 5 bases, V lost 8 bases, and 29 bases had no gene match. CDR3 protein: CASPDSIRDRGQGESRETQYF. The CDR3 bases are TGCGCCAGCCCCGATTCCATCCGGGACAGGGGCCAGGGTGAATCCAGGGAGACCCAGTACTTC.

The rearrangement uses TRBV11-2 and TRBJ1-3, with 8 bases matching TRBD1. V shed 0 bases and J 2 bases; nucleotides not matched to a gene: 9. CDR1 SGHAT and CDR2 FQNNGV come from the germline V gene. The CDR3 extends over 18 amino acids. CDR3 sequence reads: CASSLERSQGGPGNTIYF. CDR3 sequence (DNA): TGTGCCAGCAGCTTAGAAAGGTCACAGGGGGGTCCTGGAAACACCATATATTTT.

In nucleotides, the CDR3 is TGTGCCAGCAGCCGGCAACTAGCGGGAGCTTCCGAGCAGTACTTC. Translating it yields CASSRQLAGASEQYF. The chain couples TRBV11-2 to TRBJ2-7; TRBD2 matches 11 bases. There are 15 residues in the CDR3. V lost 5 bases and J lost 6; bases outside the gene matches: 9. CDR1 and CDR2 (germline): SGHAT, FQNNGV. Using reference TRBV11-2 and TRBJ2-7 for the parts outside the CDR3, the full variable domain is EAGVAQSPRYKIIEKRQSVAFWCNPISGHATLYWYQQILGQGPKLLIQFQNNGVVDDSQLPKDRFSAERLKGVDSTLKIQPAKLEDSAVYLCASSRQLAGASEQYFGPGTRLTVT.

The chain links TRBV2 to TRBJ2-5, with 8 bases that match TRBD1. The germline gives CDR1 SNHLY, CDR2 FYNNEI. Trimming at V came to 6 bases and at J to 5 bases, leaving 5 bases not matched to a gene. The CDR3 totals 13 residues. The CDR3, as DNA: TGTGCCAGCAGGCAGGGGGCTGGGGAGACCCAGTACTTC. As protein: CASRQGAGETQYF.

V is TRBV14 and J is TRBJ2-2; 10 bases fit TRBD2. V shed 3 bases and J 3 bases; nucleotides not matched to a gene: 16. The length of the CDR3 is 20 residues. Germline CDR1 is SGHDN and CDR2 is FVKESK. This chain's CDR3 is CASSHISGRSPGWYTGELFF. CDR3 DNA: TGTGCCAGCAGCCATATTAGCGGGAGGTCGCCCGGTTGGTACACCGGGGAGCTGTTTTTT.

V and J are TRBV10-3 and TRBJ2-5; D is unclear. There are 11 residues in the CDR3. V was trimmed by 6 bases and J by 0 bases, leaving 2 bases between them. Germline CDR1 ENHRY, CDR2 SYGVKD. CDR3 sequence: CAISYQETQYF. CDR3 bases: TGTGCCATCAGCTACCAAGAGACCCAGTACTTC.

The genes are TRBV5-1 and TRBJ1-4; 8 bases fit TRBD1. CDR3 size: 13 residues. J gave up 14 bases and V 5 bases, and 11 bases lay outside the gene matches. Germline V CDR1 and CDR2: SGHRS, YFSETQ. CDR3 amino acids: CASSQGGTGGLFF. DNA of the CDR3: TGCGCCAGCAGTCAAGGCGGGACAGGAGGTCTGTTTTTT.

The genes are TRBV2 and TRBJ2-2, with 9 nucleotides matching TRBD1. Looked up from germline, CDR1 is SNHLY and CDR2 is FYNNEI. This CDR3 comprises 15 residues. V lost 5 bases and J lost 6; bases outside the gene matches: 7. The CDR3 loop reads CASSPETGGSGELFF. The CDR3 DNA reads TGTGCCAGCAGTCCCGAGACAGGGGGATCCGGGGAGCTGTTTTTT.

This chain uses TRBV9 with TRBJ1-1; possible D gene TRBD1, 5 bases. Trimming took off 2 bases at V and 1 base at J, with 15 bases between the two ends. This CDR3 region has 16 residues. CDR1 and CDR2 (germline): SGDLS, YYNGEE. CDR3 sequence reads: CASSVGSLGPNTEAFF. DNA of the CDR3: TGTGCCAGCAGCGTGGGCAGCCTGGGACCGAACACTGAAGCTTTCTTT.

Concerning this clone: Other DNA sequences of this sample code for an identical CDR3. CDR3 residues: CASSLIGDEQFF. In nucleotides, the CDR3 is TGTGCCAGCAGTTTAATTGGGGATGAGCAGTTCTTC. V usage is TRBV28 and J usage is TRBJ2-1; D unclear. This CDR3 is built from 12 residues. CDR1 MDHEN and CDR2 SYDVKM come from the germline V gene. V lost 2 bases and J 8 bases, leaving 7 bases between the germline ends.

The chain couples TRBV20-1 to TRBJ1-2; a possible D gene is TRBD1 (6 bases). V dropped 6 bases and J dropped 10 bases, with 12 bases sitting between them. The CDR3 extends over 10 amino acids. Germline V gives CDR1 DFQATT, CDR2 SNEGSKA (reference sequence). CDR3 DNA sequence: TGCAGTGCGACAGGACTTTACTACACCTTC. Translation gives CSATGLYYTF.

The chain couples TRBV28 to TRBJ2-7, with a tentative D call TRBD2 (5 bases). This CDR3 spans 15 amino acids. V lost 5 bases and J 4 bases, leaving 18 bases between the germline ends. CDR1 and CDR2 from the germline V gene are MDHEN and SYDVKM. CDR3 protein: CASSNLLGDRYEQYF. CDR3 bases: TGTGCCAGCAGTAACCTTCTGGGAGATAGGTACGAGCAGTACTTC.